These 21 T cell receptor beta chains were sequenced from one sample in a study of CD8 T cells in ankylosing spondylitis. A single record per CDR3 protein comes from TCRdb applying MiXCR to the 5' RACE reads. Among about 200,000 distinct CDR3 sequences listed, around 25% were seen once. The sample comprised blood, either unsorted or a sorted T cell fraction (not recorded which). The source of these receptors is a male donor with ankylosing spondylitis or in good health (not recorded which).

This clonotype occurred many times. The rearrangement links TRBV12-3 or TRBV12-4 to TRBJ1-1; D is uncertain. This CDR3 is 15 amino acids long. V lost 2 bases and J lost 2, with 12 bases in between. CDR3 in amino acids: CASSLPRLANTEAFF. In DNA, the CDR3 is TGTGCCAGCAGTTTACCTCGACTGGCTAACACTGAAGCTTTCTTT.

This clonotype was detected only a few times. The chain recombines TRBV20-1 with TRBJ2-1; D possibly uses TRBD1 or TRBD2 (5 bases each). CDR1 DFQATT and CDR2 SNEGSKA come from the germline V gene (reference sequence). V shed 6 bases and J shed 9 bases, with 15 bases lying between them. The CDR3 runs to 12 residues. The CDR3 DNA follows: TGCAGTGCCGAGACCCTTGGGGGTGAGCAGTTCTTC. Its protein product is CSAETLGGEQFF.

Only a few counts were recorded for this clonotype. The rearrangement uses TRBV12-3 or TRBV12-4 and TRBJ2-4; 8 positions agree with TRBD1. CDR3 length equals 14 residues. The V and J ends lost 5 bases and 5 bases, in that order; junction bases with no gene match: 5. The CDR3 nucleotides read TGTGCCAGCAGTCCCGGACAGGGTGAAAACATTCAGTACTTC. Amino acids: CASSPGQGENIQYF.

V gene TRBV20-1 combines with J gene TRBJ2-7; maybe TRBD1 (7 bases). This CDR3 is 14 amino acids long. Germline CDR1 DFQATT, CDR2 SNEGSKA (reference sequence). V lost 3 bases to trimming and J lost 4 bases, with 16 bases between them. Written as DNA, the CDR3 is TGCAGTGCTAGGAAACCAGGGGGAGGATACGAGCAGTACTTC. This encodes CSARKPGGGYEQYF.

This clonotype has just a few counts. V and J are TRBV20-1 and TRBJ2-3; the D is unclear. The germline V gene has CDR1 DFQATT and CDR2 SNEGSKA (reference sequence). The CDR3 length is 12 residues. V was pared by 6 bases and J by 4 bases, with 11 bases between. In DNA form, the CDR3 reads TGCAGTGCCCCCACCAGCCCAGATACGCAGTATTTT. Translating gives CSAPTSPDTQYF.

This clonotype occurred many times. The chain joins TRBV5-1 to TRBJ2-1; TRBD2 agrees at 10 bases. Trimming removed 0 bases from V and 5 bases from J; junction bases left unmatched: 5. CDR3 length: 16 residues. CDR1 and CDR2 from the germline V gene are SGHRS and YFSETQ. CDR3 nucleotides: TGCGCCAGCAGCTTGGCTAGCGGGAGTTCCCACAATGAGCAGTTCTTC. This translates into CASSLASGSSHNEQFF. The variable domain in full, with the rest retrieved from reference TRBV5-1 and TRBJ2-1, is KAGVTQTPRYLIKTRGQQVTLSCSPISGHRSVSWYQQTPGQGLQFLFEYFSETQRNKGNFPGRFSGRQFSNSRSEMNVSTLELGDSALYLCASSLASGSSHNEQFFGPGTRLTVL.

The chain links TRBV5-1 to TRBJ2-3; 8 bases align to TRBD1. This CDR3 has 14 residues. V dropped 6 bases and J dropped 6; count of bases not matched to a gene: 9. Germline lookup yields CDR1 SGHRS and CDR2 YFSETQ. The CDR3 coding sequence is TGCGCCAGCACGGACAGGGTCAATGTGGATACGCAGTATTTT. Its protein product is CASTDRVNVDTQYF.

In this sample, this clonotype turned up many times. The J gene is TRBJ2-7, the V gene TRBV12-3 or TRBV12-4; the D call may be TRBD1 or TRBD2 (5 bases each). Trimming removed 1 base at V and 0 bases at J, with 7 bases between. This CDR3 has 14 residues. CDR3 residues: CASSLGGSSYEQYF. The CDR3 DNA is TGTGCCAGCAGTTTAGGGGGGAGCTCCTACGAGCAGTACTTC.

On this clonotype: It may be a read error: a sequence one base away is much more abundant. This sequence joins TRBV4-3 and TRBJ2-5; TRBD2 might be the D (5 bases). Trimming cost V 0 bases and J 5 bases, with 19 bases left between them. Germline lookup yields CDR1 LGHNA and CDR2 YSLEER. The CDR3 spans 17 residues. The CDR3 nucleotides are TGCGCCAGCAGCCAAGAATACCCTAGCAGGAGACTGGAGACCCAGTACTTC. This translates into CASSQEYPSRRLETQYF.

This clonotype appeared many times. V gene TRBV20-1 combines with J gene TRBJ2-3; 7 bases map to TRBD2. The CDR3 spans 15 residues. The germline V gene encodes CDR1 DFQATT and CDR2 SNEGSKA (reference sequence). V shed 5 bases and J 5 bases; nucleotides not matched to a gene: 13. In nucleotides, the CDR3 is TGCAGTGCTGTCGTCAGACTAGCCGGCAAAGATACGCAGTATTTT. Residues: CSAVVRLAGKDTQYF.

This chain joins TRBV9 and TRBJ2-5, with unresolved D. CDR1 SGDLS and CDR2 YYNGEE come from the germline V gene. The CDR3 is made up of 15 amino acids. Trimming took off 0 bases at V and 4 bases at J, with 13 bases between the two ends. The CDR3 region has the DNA TGTGCCAGCAGCGTAGAAGGGATCCCGTCAGAGACCCAGTACTTC. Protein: CASSVEGIPSETQYF. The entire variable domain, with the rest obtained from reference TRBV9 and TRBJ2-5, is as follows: DSGVTQTPKHLITATGQRVTLRCSPRSGDLSVYWYQQSLDQGLQFLIQYYNGEERAKGNILERFSAQQFPDLHSELNLSSLELGDSALYFCASSVEGIPSETQYFGPGTRLLVL.

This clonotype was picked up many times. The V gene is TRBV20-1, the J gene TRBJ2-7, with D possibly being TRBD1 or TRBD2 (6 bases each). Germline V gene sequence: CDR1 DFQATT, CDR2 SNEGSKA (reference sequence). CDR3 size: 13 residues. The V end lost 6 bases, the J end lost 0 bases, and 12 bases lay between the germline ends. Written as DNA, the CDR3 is TGCAGTGCCGAGGGGGGTAGCTCCTACGAGCAGTACTTC. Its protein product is CSAEGGSSYEQYF.

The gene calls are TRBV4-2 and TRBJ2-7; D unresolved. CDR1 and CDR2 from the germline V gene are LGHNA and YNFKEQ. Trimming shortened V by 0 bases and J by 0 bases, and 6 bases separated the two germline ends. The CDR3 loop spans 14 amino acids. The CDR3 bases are TGTGCCAGCAGCCAAGATACAACCTCCTACGAGCAGTACTTC. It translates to CASSQDTTSYEQYF.

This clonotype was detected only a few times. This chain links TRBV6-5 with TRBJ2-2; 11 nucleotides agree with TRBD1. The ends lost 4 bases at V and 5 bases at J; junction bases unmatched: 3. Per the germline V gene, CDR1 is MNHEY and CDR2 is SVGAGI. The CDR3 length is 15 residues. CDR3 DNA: TGTGCCAGCAGTTGGGGACAGGGGGATACCGGGGAGCTGTTTTTT. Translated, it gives CASSWGQGDTGELFF.

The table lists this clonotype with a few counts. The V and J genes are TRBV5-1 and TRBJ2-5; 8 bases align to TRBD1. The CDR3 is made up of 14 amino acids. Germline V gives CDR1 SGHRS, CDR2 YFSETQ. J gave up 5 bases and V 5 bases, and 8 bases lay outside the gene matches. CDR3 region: CASRQPGQGETQYF. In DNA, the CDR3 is TGCGCCAGCAGGCAACCTGGACAGGGTGAGACCCAGTACTTC.

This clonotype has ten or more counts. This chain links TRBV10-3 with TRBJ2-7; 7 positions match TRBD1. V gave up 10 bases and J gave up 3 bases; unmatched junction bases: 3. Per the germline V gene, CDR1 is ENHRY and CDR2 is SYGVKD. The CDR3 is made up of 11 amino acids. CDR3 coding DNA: TGTGCCACAACAGGGGACTACGAGCAGTACTTC. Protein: CATTGDYEQYF.

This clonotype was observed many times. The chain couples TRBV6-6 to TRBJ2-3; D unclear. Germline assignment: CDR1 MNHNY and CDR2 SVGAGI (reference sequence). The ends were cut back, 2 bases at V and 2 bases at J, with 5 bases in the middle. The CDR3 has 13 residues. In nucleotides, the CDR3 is TGTGCCAGCAGTTACCCATACACAGATACGCAGTATTTT. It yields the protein CASSYPYTDTQYF.

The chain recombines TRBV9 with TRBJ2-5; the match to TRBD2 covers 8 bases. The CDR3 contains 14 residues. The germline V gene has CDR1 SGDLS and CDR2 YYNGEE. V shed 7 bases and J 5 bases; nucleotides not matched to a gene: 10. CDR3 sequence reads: CASARTGGPETQYF. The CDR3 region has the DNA TGTGCCAGCGCAAGAACGGGAGGGCCGGAGACCCAGTACTTC.

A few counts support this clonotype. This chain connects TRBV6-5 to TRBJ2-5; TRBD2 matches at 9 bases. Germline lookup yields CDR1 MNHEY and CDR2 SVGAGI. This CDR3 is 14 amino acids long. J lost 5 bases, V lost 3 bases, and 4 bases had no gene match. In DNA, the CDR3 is TGTGCCAGCAGTTATAGGAGCGGGAGGGAGACCCAGTACTTC. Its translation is CASSYRSGRETQYF.

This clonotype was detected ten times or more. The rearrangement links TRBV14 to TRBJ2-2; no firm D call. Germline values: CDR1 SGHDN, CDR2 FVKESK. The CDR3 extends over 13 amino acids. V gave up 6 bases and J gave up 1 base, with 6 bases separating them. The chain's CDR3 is CASRQKNTGELFF. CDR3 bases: TGTGCCAGCAGACAGAAGAACACCGGGGAGCTGTTTTTT.

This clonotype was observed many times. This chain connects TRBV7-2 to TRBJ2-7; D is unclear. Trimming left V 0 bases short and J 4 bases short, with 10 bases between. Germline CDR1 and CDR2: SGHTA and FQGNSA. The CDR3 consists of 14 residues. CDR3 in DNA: TGTGCCAGCAGCTTAGCGGGATTTTCGTACGAGCAGTACTTC. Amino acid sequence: CASSLAGFSYEQYF.